The 13 T cell receptor beta chains below were found in one sample sequenced in a study of preoperative IRX-2 immunotherapy in early breast cancer. The treatment denotes: preoperative locoregional IRX-2 cytokine immunotherapy. Assay: immunoSEQ multiplex PCR; the TCRdb copy retains only in-frame clones and omits some. This sample has approximately 2,100 clones; roughly 67% occur once, and the top ten carry 10%. The sequencing here drew on tumor tissue, taken before IRX-2 immunotherapy. The receptors come from a human donor with breast cancer.

The chain couples TRBV28 to TRBJ1-1; D uncertain. Germline CDR1 MDHEN, CDR2 SYDVKM. CDR3 length: 12 residues. Trimming took off 2 bases at V and 5 bases at J, with 6 bases between the two ends. The CDR3 DNA reads as TGTGCCAGCAGTTTAATAGGAACTGAAGCTTTCTTT. This codes for CASSLIGTEAFF.

The V gene is TRBV5-1, the J gene TRBJ2-2; no definite D call. In germline, CDR1 is SGHRS, CDR2 YFSETQ. V was shortened by 0 bases and J by 7 bases, with 10 bases between the two germline ends. The CDR3 has 14 amino acids. This CDR3 reads CASSLGQVGGELFF. The CDR3 coding sequence is TGCGCCAGCAGCTTGGGTCAGGTCGGCGGGGAGCTGTTTTTT.

This clone has more than one count but fewer than ten. The chain recombines TRBV15 with TRBJ1-1, with D tentatively TRBD1 (5 bases). Germline CDR1 and CDR2: LNHNV and YYDKDF (reference sequence). The CDR3 runs to 16 residues. The ends were cut back, 3 bases at V and 5 bases at J, with 19 bases in the middle. CDR3 protein: CATSRDYGTGGTEAFF. In DNA form, the CDR3 reads TGTGCCACCAGCAGGGACTACGGGACGGGAGGGACTGAAGCTTTCTTT. Drawing the rest from reference TRBV15 and TRBJ1-1, the complete variable domain is DAMVIQNPRYQVTQFGKPVTLSCSQTLNHNVMYWYQQKSSQAPKLLFHYYDKDFNNEADTPDNFQSRRPNTSFCFLDIRSPGLGDTAMYLCATSRDYGTGGTEAFFGQGTRLTVV.

This clone occurred a few times. The genes are TRBV18 and TRBJ1-6, with D unclear. From germline, CDR1 is KGHSH and CDR2 LQKENI. The V end lost 4 bases, the J end lost 10 bases, and 11 bases lay between the germline ends. The CDR3 runs 13 residues. CDR3 sequence reads: CASSQGFRSPLHF. CDR3 DNA sequence: TGTGCCAGCTCACAGGGTTTTAGATCACCCCTCCACTTT. Based on the CDR3 plus reference TRBV18 and TRBJ1-6, the full variable domain is NAGVMQNPRHLVRRRGQEARLRCSPMKGHSHVYWYRQLPEEGLKFMVYLQKENIIDESGMPKERFSAEFPKEGPSILRIQQVVRGDSAAYFCASSQGFRSPLHFGNGTRLTVT.

By sample share, this clone is large. Written as DNA, the CDR3 is TGTGCCAGCAGCCAGGACAGCTCTGGAAACACCATATATTTT. This codes for CASSQDSSGNTIYF. V usage is TRBV11-3 and J usage is TRBJ1-3; D is possibly TRBD1 (6 bases). The CDR3 consists of 14 residues. In germline, CDR1 is SGHNT, CDR2 YENEEA. Trimming took 5 bases from V and 0 from J, leaving 8 bases between them. The complete variable domain, with remaining parts taken from reference TRBV11-3 and TRBJ1-3, reads EAGVVQSPRYKIIEKKQPVAFWCNPISGHNTLYWYLQNLGQGPELLIRYENEEAVDDSQLPKDRFSAERLKGVDSTLKIQPAELGDSAVYLCASSQDSSGNTIYFGEGSWLTVV.

J is TRBJ1-4 and V is TRBV1; TRBD1 was called by the table and not checked on the DNA. TRBV1 is a known pseudogene. The CDR3 is 17 residues long. The CDR3 protein is CASSQDARAGASEKLFF. Written as DNA, the CDR3 is TGCGCCAGCAGCCAAGATGCCCGCGCAGGGGCTAGTGAAAAACTGTTTTTT.

In DNA form, the CDR3 reads TGTGCCAGCAGTCCCATCGGGGGAGGGGATGACACCGGGGAGCTGTTTTTT. Translated, it gives CASSPIGGGDDTGELFF. The rearrangement links TRBV6-7 to TRBJ2-2; 7 bases are shared with TRBD2. TRBV6-7 has ORF status, its function being uncertain. This CDR3 is built from 17 residues. Unmatched junction bases numbered 12, after V lost 5 bases and J lost 3 bases.

The rearrangement uses TRBV23-1 and TRBJ1-2; weak D call: TRBD1 (6 bases). TRBV23-1 qualifies as an ORF whose function is uncertain. This CDR3 is 19 amino acids long. Between the trimmed V and J ends, which lost 2 bases and 5 bases, there was a span of 27 bases. Here the CDR3 DNA reads TGCGCCAGCAGTCAAAGCCCCCTAGTTATACAGGGTTTTGTTTATGGCTACACCTTC. It codes for CASSQSPLVIQGFVYGYTF.

This rearrangement joins TRBV6-8 to TRBJ1-1; perhaps TRBD1 as D (6 bases). The CDR3 covers 13 residues. V dropped 6 bases and J dropped 1 base, with 9 bases sitting between them. From germline, CDR1 is MNHGY and CDR2 SAAAGT. CDR3 nucleotides: TGTGCCAGCAGCCCGACAGGGAACACTGAAGCTTTCTTT. Its protein product is CASSPTGNTEAFF.

The chain employs TRBV6-8 and TRBJ1-2, with 7 bases fitting TRBD1. CDR3 length equals 14 residues. Losses at the gene ends were 4 bases for V and 7 bases for J; bases not matched to a gene: 9. Germline CDR1 and CDR2: MNHGY and SAAAGT. The CDR3, as DNA: TGTGCCAGCAGTTCATTGACAGGGCCGTCTGGCTACACCTTC. Encoded protein: CASSSLTGPSGYTF.

This clone was detected a few times. This sequence joins TRBV11-3 and TRBJ1-5; a possible D gene is TRBD1 (6 bases). With 7 bases removed from V and 3 bases from J, the gap between germline ends came to 13 bases. CDR1 SGHNT and CDR2 YENEEA come from the germline V gene. CDR3 length: 14 residues. The CDR3 DNA is TGTGCCAGCAAAGCGGGGGCTTCCAATCAGCCCCAGCATTTT. This translates into CASKAGASNQPQHF.

The chain joins TRBV5-1 to TRBJ2-6; D unresolved. The CDR3 is made up of 18 amino acids. The germline V and J ends were trimmed by 0 bases and 0 bases, with 13 bases remaining between them. Germline assignment: CDR1 SGHRS and CDR2 YFSETQ. The CDR3 nucleotides are TGCGCCAGCAGCTTGGTTTTAGGCCCCAGCTCTGGGGCCAACGTCCTGACTTTC. This sequence encodes CASSLVLGPSSGANVLTF. Variable domain in full (rest from reference TRBV5-1 and TRBJ2-6): KAGVTQTPRYLIKTRGQQVTLSCSPISGHRSVSWYQQTPGQGLQFLFEYFSETQRNKGNFPGRFSGRQFSNSRSEMNVSTLELGDSALYLCASSLVLGPSSGANVLTFGAGSRLTVL.

J is TRBJ1-1 and V is TRBV6-7, with no clear D. TRBV6-7 is classed as an ORF, of uncertain function. Deletions cut 7 bases from V and 8 bases from J, with 11 bases between. This CDR3 comprises 11 residues. CDR3 sequence reads: CASTLGLEAFF. The CDR3 coding sequence is TGTGCCAGCACCCTTGGACTGGAAGCTTTCTTT.